This T cell receptor (beta chain) derives from a study of blood T cell repertoires in COVID-19. Looking at the study overall: Samples representing acute and convalescent COVID-19 were sourced from the United States, Italy and Spain. PBMCs, B-cell-depleted T cells, or T cells were the source of the cDNA or gDNA that made up the material.

The repertoire was sequenced with immunoSEQ multiplex PCR; TCRdb's copy has only in-frame clones and lacks some. The sample has over 95,000 clones; around 84% are singletons. The CDR3 contains 13 residues. Germline CDR1 is WNHNN and CDR2 is SYGVQD (reference sequence). V lost 10 bases to trimming and J lost 5 bases; unmatched junction nucleotides: 9. This receptor was identified in a human donor in a cohort sampled during active COVID-19. The chain is built from TRBV10-1 and TRBJ2-5; 8 bases match TRBD2. Sequencing was performed on peripheral blood. The CDR3 DNA follows: TGCGCCATCCGGGGGGGCGAAGGGGAGACCCAGTACTTC. As protein: CAIRGGEGETQYF.